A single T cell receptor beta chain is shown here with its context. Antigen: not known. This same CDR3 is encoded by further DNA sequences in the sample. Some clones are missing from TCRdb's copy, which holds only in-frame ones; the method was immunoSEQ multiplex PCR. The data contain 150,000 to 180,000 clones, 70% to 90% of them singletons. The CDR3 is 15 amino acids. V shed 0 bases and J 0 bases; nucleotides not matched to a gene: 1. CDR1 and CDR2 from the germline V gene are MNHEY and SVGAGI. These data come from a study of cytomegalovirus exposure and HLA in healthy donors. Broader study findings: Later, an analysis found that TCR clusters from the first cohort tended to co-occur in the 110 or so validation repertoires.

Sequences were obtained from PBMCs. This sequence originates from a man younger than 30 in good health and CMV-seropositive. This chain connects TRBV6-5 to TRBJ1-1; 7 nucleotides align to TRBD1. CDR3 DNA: TGTGCCAGCAGTTACTCGGGACAGATGAACACTGAAGCTTTCTTT. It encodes CASSYSGQMNTEAFF.